This passage covers 9 T cell receptor beta chains from one sample sequenced in a study of a mutant IDH1 vaccine in newly diagnosed glioma. These receptors have no identified antigens. Time point: week 5, during vaccination. What each vaccine dose contained was 300 ug of mutant IDH1 20-mer peptide, accompanied by topical imiquimod. TCRdb's table, derived via immunoSEQ multiplex PCR, lists solely in-frame clones and lacks some. Here the sample spans about 38,000 clones, approximately 80% being singletons. Sequencing was performed on PBMCs, taken from a glioma patient whose treatment included an IDH1 peptide vaccine. The receptors were sampled from a man aged 40-49 years with glioma.

This chain connects TRBV2 to TRBJ1-2, with 8 bases lining up with TRBD1. V shed 6 bases, J shed 4 bases, and the junction held 13 bases outside the gene matches. The CDR3 has 16 amino acids. Germline lookup yields CDR1 SNHLY and CDR2 FYNNEI. The CDR3 bases are TGTGCCAGCAGCCAGAGGACAGGGATAAGCCCCTATGGCTACACCTTC. Its protein product is CASSQRTGISPYGYTF. The full variable domain, its missing parts supplied by reference TRBV2 and TRBJ1-2, is EPEVTQTPSHQVTQMGQEVILRCVPISNHLYFYWYRQILGQKVEFLVSFYNNEISEKSEIFDDQFSVERPDGSNFTLKIRSTKLEDSAMYFCASSQRTGISPYGYTFGSGTRLTVV.

J is TRBJ2-1 and V is TRBV7-9; D might be TRBD1 or TRBD2, each matching 5 bases. CDR3 length equals 16 residues. Germline CDR1 and CDR2: SEHNR and FQNEAQ (reference sequence). Between the trimmed V and J ends, which lost 0 bases and 2 bases, there was a span of 11 bases. The CDR3 nucleotides read TGTGCCAGCAGCTTAGCAATCTCGGGACCCTACAATGAGCAGTTCTTC. This sequence encodes CASSLAISGPYNEQFF. Full variable domain (outside the CDR3, taken from reference TRBV7-9 and TRBJ2-1): DTGVSQNPRHKITKRGQNVTFRCDPISEHNRLYWYRQTLGQGPEFLTYFQNEAQLEKSRLLSDRFSAERPKGSFSTLEIQRTEQGDSAMYLCASSLAISGPYNEQFFGPGTRLTVL.

The chain uses TRBV5-4 and TRBJ2-5; tentatively, D is TRBD2 (7 bases). Germline-derived CDR1 and CDR2 are SGHNT and YYREEE (reference sequence). CDR3 length equals 15 residues. V lost 0 bases and J 4 bases, leaving 13 bases between the germline ends. CDR3 nucleotide sequence: TGTGCCAGCAGCTTGGGAGGGGCGGGGGCAGAGACCCAGTACTTC. Translation: CASSLGGAGAETQYF.

This rearrangement joins TRBV2 to TRBJ1-5; D may be TRBD1 (5 bases). The germline gives CDR1 SNHLY, CDR2 FYNNEI. The CDR3 has 16 amino acids. Between the trimmed V and J ends, which lost 3 bases and 0 bases, there was a span of 12 bases. The CDR3 here is CASSEWGGLSNQPQHF. In DNA, the CDR3 is TGTGCCAGCAGTGAGTGGGGGGGACTTAGCAATCAGCCCCAGCATTTT.

The CDR3 DNA reads as TGTGCCAGCAGACCATTAGAGACAGACAAGAACACTGAAGCTTTCTTT. The encoded protein is CASRPLETDKNTEAFF. The chain uses TRBV7-8 and TRBJ1-1, with a tentative D call TRBD1 (5 bases). Trimming took off 6 bases at V and 1 base at J, with 18 bases between the two ends. CDR1 is SGHVS, CDR2 FQNEAQ, per germline. The CDR3 contains 16 residues. The variable domain in full, with the rest retrieved from reference TRBV7-8 and TRBJ1-1, is GAGVSQSPRYKVAKRGQDVALRCDPISGHVSLFWYQQALGQGPEFLTYFQNEAQLDKSGLPSDRFFAERPEGSVSTLKIQRTQQEDSAVYLCASRPLETDKNTEAFFGQGTRLTVV.

This clone was detected once. J is TRBJ1-2 and V is TRBV6-5, with TRBD1 as a possible D gene (5 bases). This CDR3 has 16 residues. Germline V gives CDR1 MNHEY, CDR2 SVGAGI. Trimming pared 2 bases from V and 4 bases from J, leaving 17 bases between. The DNA of the CDR3 is TGTGCCAGCAGTTACAGTCGGGTAGGGGCAGGCTATGGCTACACCTTC. It is translated as CASSYSRVGAGYGYTF.

V is TRBV28 and J is TRBJ1-4, with a tentative D call TRBD1 (6 bases). Trimming took off 2 bases at V and 3 bases at J, with 13 bases between the two ends. Germline CDR1 and CDR2: MDHEN and SYDVKM. The CDR3 is made up of 16 amino acids. The CDR3 DNA reads as TGTGCCAGCAGTTTAGGGGGGGCAGGAGCTAATGAAAAACTGTTTTTT. Its translation: CASSLGGAGANEKLFF.

The chain recombines TRBV13 with TRBJ1-6; no clear D. The germline CDR1 and CDR2 sequences are PRHDT and FYEKMQ (reference sequence). The V gene lost 1 base and the J gene lost 0 bases, with 19 bases spanning the gap. This CDR3 spans 20 amino acids. This CDR3 is CASSLAGGIPLSSYNSPLHF. The CDR3 DNA is TGTGCCAGCAGCTTAGCGGGAGGAATCCCATTAAGCTCCTATAATTCACCCCTCCACTTT.

The CDR3 reads CASRGVLRNSPLHF. In DNA, the CDR3 is TGTGCCAGCAGGGGGGTATTGAGGAATTCACCCCTCCACTTT. The gene calls are TRBV6-5 and TRBJ1-6; TRBD1 is a possible D gene (5 bases). Germline CDR1 and CDR2: MNHEY and SVGAGI. The germline V and J ends were trimmed by 6 bases and 7 bases, with 13 bases remaining between them. The CDR3 spans 14 residues.